The TCR beta chain under discussion was sequenced for a study of identical twins. MiXCR, applied by TCRdb to the 5' RACE reads, yields one record per CDR3 protein. The repertoire holds around 550,000 distinct CDR3 sequences, with 13% to 15% as singletons. Trimming shortened V by 3 bases and J by 6 bases, and 12 bases separated the two germline ends. From germline, CDR1 is KGHSH and CDR2 LQKENI. This CDR3 is 14 amino acids long. The sample was also linked to a second study, of yellow fever vaccine responses in identical twins.

The receptor was derived from a young woman in good health. What was sequenced was CD4+ T cells sorted from blood. The chain has TRBV18 and TRBJ2-1, with D possibly TRBD1 on 6 matching bases. CDR3 amino acids: CASSPGASSNEQFF. The CDR3 nucleotides read TGTGCCAGCTCACCGGGGGCTAGCAGCAATGAGCAGTTCTTC.